These 2 T cell receptor beta chains came from one sample sequenced in a study of shared clonotypes between healthy human individuals. The table came from immunoSEQ multiplex PCR; TCRdb's copy has only in-frame clones and leaves some out. The sample has just over 2,000,000 clones, 90% to 95% seen once. The sequencing sample was made of naive CD4+ T cells sorted from blood. Subset of the sample: CD45RA+ positively selected. All receptors come from a man younger than 35 in good health.

The chain carries TRBV9 and TRBJ2-5; 8 bases align to TRBD1. V shed 4 bases, J shed 5 bases, and the junction held 7 bases outside the gene matches. The CDR3 has 14 amino acids. CDR1 is SGDLS and CDR2 is YYNGEE in the germline V gene. DNA of the CDR3: TGTGCCAGCAGCTTAGACAGGGGATTGGAGACCCAGTACTTC. The encoded protein is CASSLDRGLETQYF.

This clone was detected once. The chain carries TRBV2 and TRBJ2-7; the D call may be TRBD1 or TRBD2 (5 bases each). Trimming shortened V by 5 bases and J by 2 bases, and 16 bases separated the two germline ends. Germline values: CDR1 SNHLY, CDR2 FYNNEI. The CDR3 contains 15 residues. The CDR3 is CASSTVGQGPYEQYF. For the CDR3, the DNA is TGTGCCAGCAGTACGGTAGGGCAGGGACCCTACGAGCAGTACTTC.